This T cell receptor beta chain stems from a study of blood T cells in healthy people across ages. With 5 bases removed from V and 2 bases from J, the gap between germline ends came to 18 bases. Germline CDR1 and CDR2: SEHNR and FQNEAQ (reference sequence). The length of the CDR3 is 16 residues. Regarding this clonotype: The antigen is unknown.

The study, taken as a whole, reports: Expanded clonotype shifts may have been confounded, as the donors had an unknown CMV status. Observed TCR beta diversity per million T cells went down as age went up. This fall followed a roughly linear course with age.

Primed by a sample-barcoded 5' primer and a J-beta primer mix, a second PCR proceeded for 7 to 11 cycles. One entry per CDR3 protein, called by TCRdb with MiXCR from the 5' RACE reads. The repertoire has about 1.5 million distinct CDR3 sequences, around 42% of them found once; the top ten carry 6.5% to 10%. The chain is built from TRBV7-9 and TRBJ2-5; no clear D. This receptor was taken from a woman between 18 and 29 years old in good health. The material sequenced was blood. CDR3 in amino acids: CASSKLVAFRQETQYF. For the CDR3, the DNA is TGTGCCAGCAGCAAATTAGTGGCTTTCAGGCAAGAGACCCAGTACTTC.